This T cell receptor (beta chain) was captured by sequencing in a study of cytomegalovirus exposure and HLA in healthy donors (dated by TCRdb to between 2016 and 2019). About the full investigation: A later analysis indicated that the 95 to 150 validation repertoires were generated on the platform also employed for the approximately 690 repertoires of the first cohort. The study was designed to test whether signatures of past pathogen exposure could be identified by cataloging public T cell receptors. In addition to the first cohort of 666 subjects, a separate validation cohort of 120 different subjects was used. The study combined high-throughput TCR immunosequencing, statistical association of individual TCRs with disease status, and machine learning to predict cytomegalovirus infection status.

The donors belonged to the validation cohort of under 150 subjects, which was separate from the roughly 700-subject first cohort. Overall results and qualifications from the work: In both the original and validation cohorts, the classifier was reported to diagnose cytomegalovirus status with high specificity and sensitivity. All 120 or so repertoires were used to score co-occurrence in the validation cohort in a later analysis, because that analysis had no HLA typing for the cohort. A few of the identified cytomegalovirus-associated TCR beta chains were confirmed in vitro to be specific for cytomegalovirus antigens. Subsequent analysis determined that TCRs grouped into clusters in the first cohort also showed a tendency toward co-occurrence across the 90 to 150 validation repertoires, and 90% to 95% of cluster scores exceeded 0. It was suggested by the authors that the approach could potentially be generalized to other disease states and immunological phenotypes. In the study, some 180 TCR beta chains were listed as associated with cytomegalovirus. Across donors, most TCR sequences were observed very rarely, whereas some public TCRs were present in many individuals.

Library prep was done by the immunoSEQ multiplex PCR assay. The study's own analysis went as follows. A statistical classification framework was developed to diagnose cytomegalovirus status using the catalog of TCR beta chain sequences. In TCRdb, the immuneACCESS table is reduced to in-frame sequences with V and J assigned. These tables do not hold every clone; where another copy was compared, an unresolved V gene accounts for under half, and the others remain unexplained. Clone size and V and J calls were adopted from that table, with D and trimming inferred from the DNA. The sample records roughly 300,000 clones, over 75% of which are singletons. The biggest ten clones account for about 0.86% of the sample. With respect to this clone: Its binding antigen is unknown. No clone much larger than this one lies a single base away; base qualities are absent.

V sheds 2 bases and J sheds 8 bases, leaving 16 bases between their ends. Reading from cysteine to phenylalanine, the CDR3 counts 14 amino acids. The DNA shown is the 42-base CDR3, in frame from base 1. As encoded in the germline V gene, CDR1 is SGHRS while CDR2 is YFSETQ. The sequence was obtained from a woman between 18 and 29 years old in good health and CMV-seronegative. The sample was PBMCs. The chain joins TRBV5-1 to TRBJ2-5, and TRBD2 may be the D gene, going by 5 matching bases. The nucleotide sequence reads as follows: TGCGCCAGCAGCTTAGGGAGCGAGCACCAAACCCAGTACTTC. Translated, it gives CASSLGSEHQTQYF.